These 24 T cell receptor beta chains were all obtained from the same sample, sequenced in a study of T cell repertoires in aging, cancer and after chemotherapy. Peripheral blood genomic DNA, not sorted cells or RNA, was the template. Rearranged V-D-J TRB sequences were amplified with a mixed TRB-A/B primer pool. Each CDR3 protein is one row after TCRdb ran MiXCR on the multiplex PCR reads. The data contain 800 to 1,000 distinct CDR3 sequences, about 20% of them singletons. Sequencing used blood. These receptors came from a human donor with a solid tumor.

V gene TRBV28 combines with J gene TRBJ2-1; TRBD2 matches at 9 bases. After removal of 2 bases from V and 2 bases from J, the junction contained 1 base not matched to a gene. This CDR3 contains 15 residues. In germline, CDR1 is MDHEN, CDR2 SYDVKM. The chain's CDR3 is CASSLAGGPYNEQFF. As DNA, the CDR3 is TGTGCCAGCAGTTTAGCGGGGGGGCCCTACAATGAGCAGTTCTTC.

This clonotype ranks as large. CDR3 coding DNA: TGTGCCAGCGGCCAGGAGTCTTACTATGGCTACACCTTC. Its protein product is CASGQESYYGYTF. V gene TRBV5-4 combines with J gene TRBJ1-2, with D hard to call. Germline V gene data show CDR1 as SGHNT and CDR2 as YYREEE (reference sequence). The CDR3 has 13 residues. V was pared by 7 bases and J by 3 bases, with 13 bases between.

J is TRBJ2-4 and V is TRBV2, with TRBD2 matching 13 bases. Germline V gene sequence: CDR1 SNHLY, CDR2 FYNNEI. The CDR3 is 18 amino acids. V trimming: 9 bases; J trimming: 0 bases; junction bases outside the gene matches: 11. The chain's CDR3 is CASHLGLAGALAKNIQYF. The CDR3 coding sequence is TGTGCCAGTCACCTTGGACTAGCGGGGGCCCTAGCCAAAAACATTCAGTACTTC.

This clonotype is large in the sample. The chain couples TRBV7-6 to TRBJ2-1; 14 bases match TRBD2. With 5 bases clipped from V and 11 bases from J, the junction kept 5 bases outside the gene matches. This CDR3 comprises 14 residues. The germline gives CDR1 SGHVS, CDR2 FNYEAQ. CDR3 amino acids: CASSPGTSGSKQFF. For the CDR3, the DNA is TGTGCCAGCAGCCCCGGGACTAGCGGGAGTAAGCAGTTCTTC.

The table lists this clonotype with a few counts. V gene TRBV5-1 combines with J gene TRBJ2-3, with 9 bases matching TRBD1. Germline-derived CDR1 and CDR2 are SGHRS and YFSETQ. Trimming at V came to 1 base and at J to 1 base, leaving 7 bases not matched to a gene. The CDR3 loop spans 17 amino acids. The CDR3 loop is CASSLSPDRGRTDTQYF. CDR3 sequence (DNA): TGCGCCAGCAGCTTGTCCCCGGACAGGGGCCGCACAGATACGCAGTATTTT.

In its sample, this clonotype is large. V usage is TRBV27 and J usage is TRBJ2-5; D not resolved. CDR1 is MNHEY and CDR2 is SMNVEV in the germline V gene (reference sequence). The V gene lost 6 bases and the J gene lost 2 bases, with 10 bases spanning the gap. CDR3 length equals 13 residues. Written as DNA, the CDR3 is TGTGCCAGCAGCCCACGTTGGCAAGAGACCCAGTACTTC. This sequence encodes CASSPRWQETQYF.

In its sample, this clonotype was seen a few times. The genes are TRBV18 and TRBJ2-3; D gene unclear. V was clipped by 5 bases and J by 4 bases, with 7 bases between them. Per germline, CDR1 KGHSH and CDR2 LQKENI. CDR3 length: 12 amino acids. DNA of the CDR3: TGTGCCAGCTCAAAAACCTCAGATACGCAGTATTTT. It codes for CASSKTSDTQYF.

Relative to its sample, this clonotype is large. V gene TRBV5-6 combines with J gene TRBJ1-3; no firm D call. CDR1 and CDR2 (germline): SGHDT, YYEEEE. Trimming removed 1 base from V and 0 bases from J, with 5 bases in between. CDR3 length equals 14 residues. The DNA of the CDR3 is TGTGCCAGCAGCTTGCCGAACTCTGGAAACACCATATATTTT. Translated, it gives CASSLPNSGNTIYF. The full variable domain, with the rest looked up from reference TRBV5-6 and TRBJ1-3, is DAGVTQSPTHLIKTRGQQVTLRCSPKSGHDTVSWYQQALGQGPQFIFQYYEEEERQRGNFPDRFSGHQFPNYSSELNVNALLLGDSALYLCASSLPNSGNTIYFGEGSWLTVV.

This clonotype was detected a few times. The chain recombines TRBV6-1 with TRBJ2-7; 8 bases are a match to TRBD1. V lost 7 bases, J lost 2 bases, and 4 bases stayed unmatched. This CDR3 has 13 amino acids. CDR1 is MNHNS and CDR2 is SASEGT in the germline V gene. The CDR3: CASTAGGAYEQYF. Here the CDR3 DNA reads TGTGCCAGCACGGCAGGGGGCGCCTACGAGCAGTACTTC.

On this clonotype: A single base separates this from a much larger clone, so it may be a read error. The V call is TRBV7-6, the J call TRBJ2-5; TRBD2 agrees at 7 bases. The V gene's germline CDR1 is SGHVS and CDR2 FNYEAQ. V gave up 7 bases and J gave up 5 bases; unmatched junction bases: 4. The CDR3 is 12 residues long. The CDR3 nucleotides are TGTGCCAGCAACTTTAGCGGGGAGACCCAGTACTTC. Amino acid sequence: CASNFSGETQYF.

The chain combines TRBV19 with TRBJ2-1, with TRBD2 matching over 9 bases. The germline CDR1 and CDR2 sequences are LNHDA and SQIVND (reference sequence). The CDR3 totals 15 residues. With V trimmed by 3 bases and J by 2 bases, 2 bases remained unmatched. The CDR3 here is CASSMGGGAYNEQFF. The CDR3 region has the DNA TGTGCCAGTAGTATGGGCGGGGGGGCCTACAATGAGCAGTTCTTC.

This clonotype is termed large. The V call is TRBV5-5, the J call TRBJ2-7; D possibly uses TRBD1 or TRBD2 (6 bases each). This CDR3 has 12 residues. Germline V gene lookup returns CDR1 SGHKS and CDR2 YYEKEE (reference sequence). V lost 1 base, J lost 7 bases, and 9 bases lay in between. CDR3 nucleotide sequence: TGTGCCAGCAGCTTGCAGGGGAGGGAGCAGTACTTC. Translation gives CASSLQGREQYF.

In its sample, this clonotype was seen a few times. The rearrangement joins TRBV7-2 to TRBJ2-6; TRBD1 aligns across 10 bases. Germline assignment: CDR1 SGHTA and CDR2 FQGNSA. The V gene end was trimmed by 5 bases and the J gene end by 0 bases; junction bases not matched to a gene: 10. The CDR3 covers 19 residues. CDR3 protein: CASSRRGDRGISGANVLTF. The CDR3 nucleotides read TGTGCCAGCAGCCGGAGGGGGGACAGGGGAATCTCTGGGGCCAACGTCCTGACTTTC.

Concerning this clonotype: A read error may be the cause here, since a much bigger clone is one base away. J is TRBJ2-3 and V is TRBV20-1, with 10 bases identical to TRBD2. The germline CDR1 and CDR2 sequences are DFQATT and SNEGSKA (reference sequence). This CDR3 has 17 amino acids. V was pared by 4 bases and J by 5 bases, with 15 bases of the junction left unmatched. CDR3 in DNA: TGCAGTGCTAAAGGTCGACTAGCGGGTAGTGCACAAGATACGCAGTATTTT. This sequence encodes CSAKGRLAGSAQDTQYF.

V gene TRBV10-3 combines with J gene TRBJ2-3; 8 positions agree with TRBD2. Losses at the gene ends were 8 bases for V and 5 bases for J; bases not matched to a gene: 6. This CDR3 contains 13 residues. The V gene's germline CDR1 is ENHRY and CDR2 SYGVKD. CDR3 residues: CAIATSVQDTQYF. DNA of the CDR3: TGTGCCATCGCGACTAGCGTACAAGATACGCAGTATTTT.

J is TRBJ1-6 and V is TRBV7-9; 8 bases fit TRBD1. The CDR3 is 16 amino acids. Germline values: CDR1 SEHNR, CDR2 FQNEAQ (reference sequence). V was pared by 6 bases and J by 10 bases, with 14 bases of the junction left unmatched. The CDR3 is CASREDPTGTGSPLHF. CDR3 coding DNA: TGTGCCAGCAGAGAAGACCCGACAGGGACAGGATCACCCCTCCACTTT.

This clonotype is large. The chain joins TRBV7-9 to TRBJ2-3; no definite D call. The CDR3 spans 12 residues. V was shortened by 5 bases and J by 0 bases, with 3 bases between the two germline ends. Germline CDR1 SEHNR, CDR2 FQNEAQ (reference sequence). DNA of the CDR3: TGTGCCAGCAGCCCTAGCACAGATACGCAGTATTTT. Protein sequence: CASSPSTDTQYF.

This clonotype rates as large (0.1 to 1%). This rearrangement joins TRBV6-5 to TRBJ1-5; D remains unclear. The CDR3 is 16 amino acids. V was cut by 5 bases and J by 2 bases, with 16 bases left in between. Per the germline V gene, CDR1 is MNHEY and CDR2 is SVGAGI. The CDR3 DNA is TGTGCCAGCAGTCCCCTTGAAGTGGCGGGCAATCAGCCCCAGCATTTT. Protein product: CASSPLEVAGNQPQHF.

With regard to this clonotype: Given a much more abundant clone one base away, this may be a read error. V usage is TRBV12-3 or TRBV12-4 and J usage is TRBJ2-3, with TRBD1 as a possible D gene (5 bases). The length of the CDR3 is 13 residues. The V end was cut by 6 bases, the J end by 8 bases, with 15 bases between. CDR3 region: CASSRPPQGTQYF. The CDR3 coding sequence is TGTGCCAGCAGCCGCCCACCCCAGGGTACGCAGTATTTT.

This clonotype ranks as large. The rearrangement joins TRBV5-6 to TRBJ1-2; D is undetermined. V was trimmed by 5 bases and J by 8 bases, leaving 10 bases between them. CDR1 is SGHDT and CDR2 is YYEEEE in the germline V gene. This CDR3 has 11 residues. This CDR3 is CASSSMGGYTF. CDR3 sequence (DNA): TGTGCCAGCAGTTCAATGGGAGGCTACACCTTC.

This clonotype is labeled as medium-sized (0.01 to 0.1%). The chain combines TRBV20-1 with TRBJ2-7, with 8 nucleotides matching TRBD2. The CDR3 totals 14 residues. V trimming: 6 bases; J trimming: 2 bases; junction bases outside the gene matches: 9. The germline V gene encodes CDR1 DFQATT and CDR2 SNEGSKA (reference sequence). The CDR3 region has the DNA TGCAGTGCCCCACCGGGGGGGACCACCTACGAGCAGTACTTC. It translates to CSAPPGGTTYEQYF.

Only a few counts were recorded for this clonotype. The V and J genes are TRBV27 and TRBJ2-1; D is possibly TRBD1 (5 bases). V shed 3 bases and J shed 9 bases, with 12 bases lying between them. The germline V gene has CDR1 MNHEY and CDR2 SMNVEV (reference sequence). The length of the CDR3 is 13 residues. The CDR3 coding sequence is TGTGCCAGCAGTTTTCGCAGGGCGTTTGAGCAGTTCTTC. This sequence encodes CASSFRRAFEQFF.

The chain joins TRBV25-1 to TRBJ1-3; D not certain. The V gene's germline CDR1 is MGHDK and CDR2 SYGVNS. CDR3 length equals 17 residues. V was cut by 4 bases and J by 0 bases, with 16 bases left in between. The CDR3 protein is CASSGGSAAYSGNTIYF. The CDR3 bases are TGTGCCAGCAGTGGGGGATCGGCTGCTTACTCTGGAAACACCATATATTTT.

For this clonotype: This may be a read error: a much more frequent sequence differs by one nucleotide. This chain joins TRBV11-1 and TRBJ2-3, with D perhaps assigned TRBD1 or TRBD2 (6 bases each). The CDR3 extends over 14 amino acids. Germline CDR1 reads SGHAT; CDR2 reads FQDESV (reference sequence). Trimming left V 5 bases short and J 4 bases short, with 13 bases between. CDR3 in DNA: TGTGCCAGCAGCCAAGAGGGGGGCGCAGATACGCAGTATTTT. This codes for CASSQEGGADTQYF.